This T cell receptor (beta chain) originates from a study of blood T cells in healthy people across ages. Each individual donor underwent a draw of about 9.1 milliliters of peripheral blood. Combining a sample-barcoded 5' primer with a J-beta primer mix, a second PCR ran for about 7 to 11 cycles. MiXCR was run by TCRdb on the 5' RACE reads, yielding one entry per CDR3 protein. The sample lists 700,000 to 850,000 distinct CDR3 sequences; around 36% were seen once. V gave up 1 base and J gave up 5 bases, with 6 bases separating them. CDR3 size: 13 residues. Germline V lookup: CDR1 LGHNA, CDR2 YSLEER. Study-level results: When set beside aged donors, long-lived donors presented more naive CD4+ cells and higher diversity. Roughly linear declines in TCR beta diversity per million T cells occurred with age. Diversity figures based on one million T cells were deemed too low.

Many counts were recorded for this clonotype. The antigen is not known. The chain has TRBV4-3 and TRBJ2-1; D unresolved. The receptor was derived from a man in his late teens or twenties in good health. Sequenced material: blood. The CDR3 coding sequence is TGCGCCAGCAGCCAAGGTGCTAACAATGAGCAGTTCTTC. Encoded protein: CASSQGANNEQFF.